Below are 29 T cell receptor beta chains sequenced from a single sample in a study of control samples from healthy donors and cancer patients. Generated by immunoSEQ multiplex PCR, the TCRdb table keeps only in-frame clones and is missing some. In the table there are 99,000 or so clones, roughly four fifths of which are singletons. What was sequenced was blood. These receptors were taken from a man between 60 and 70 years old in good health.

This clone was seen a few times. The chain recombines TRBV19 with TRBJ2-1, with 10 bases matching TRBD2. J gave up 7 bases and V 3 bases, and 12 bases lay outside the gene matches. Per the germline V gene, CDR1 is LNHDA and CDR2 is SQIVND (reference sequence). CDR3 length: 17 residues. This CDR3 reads CASSMIAGGHLMNEQFF. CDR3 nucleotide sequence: TGTGCCAGTAGTATGATAGCGGGGGGCCACCTAATGAATGAGCAGTTCTTC.

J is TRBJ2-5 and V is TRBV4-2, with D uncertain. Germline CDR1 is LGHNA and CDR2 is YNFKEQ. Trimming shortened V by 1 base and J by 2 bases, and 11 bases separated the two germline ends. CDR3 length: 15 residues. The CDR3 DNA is TGTGCCAGCAGCCAAGGGTGGTCATCACAAGAGACCCAGTACTTC. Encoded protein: CASSQGWSSQETQYF.

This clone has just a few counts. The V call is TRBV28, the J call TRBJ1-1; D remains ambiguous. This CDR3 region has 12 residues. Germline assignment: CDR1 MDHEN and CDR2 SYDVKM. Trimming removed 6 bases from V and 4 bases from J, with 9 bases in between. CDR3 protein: CASREGSTEAFF. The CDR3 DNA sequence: TGTGCCAGCAGGGAAGGGTCCACTGAAGCTTTCTTT.

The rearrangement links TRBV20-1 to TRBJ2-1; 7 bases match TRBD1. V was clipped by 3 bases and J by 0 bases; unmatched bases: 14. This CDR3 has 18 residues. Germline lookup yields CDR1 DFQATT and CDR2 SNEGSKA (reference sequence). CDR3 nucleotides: TGCAGTGCTAGTGACTCCCGACAGGGCCTCAGCTCCTACAATGAGCAGTTCTTC. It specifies CSASDSRQGLSSYNEQFF.

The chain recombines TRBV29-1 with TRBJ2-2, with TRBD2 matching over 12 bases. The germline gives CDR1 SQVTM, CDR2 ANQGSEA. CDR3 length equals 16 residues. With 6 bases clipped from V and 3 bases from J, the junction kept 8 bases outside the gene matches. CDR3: CSVTLAGGSYTGELFF. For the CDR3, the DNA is TGCAGCGTCACCCTAGCGGGAGGGAGTTACACCGGGGAGCTGTTTTTT.

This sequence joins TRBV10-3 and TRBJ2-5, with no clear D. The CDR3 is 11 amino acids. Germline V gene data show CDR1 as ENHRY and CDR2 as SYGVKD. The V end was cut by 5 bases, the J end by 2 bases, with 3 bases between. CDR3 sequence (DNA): TGTGCCATCAGTTCTCAAGAGACCCAGTACTTC. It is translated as CAISSQETQYF.

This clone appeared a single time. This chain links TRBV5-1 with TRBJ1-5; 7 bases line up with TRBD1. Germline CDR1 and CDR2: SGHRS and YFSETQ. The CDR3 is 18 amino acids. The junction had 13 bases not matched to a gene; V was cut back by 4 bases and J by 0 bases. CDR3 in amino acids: CASSTIRQGPNSNQPQHF. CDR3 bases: TGCGCCAGCAGCACAATCAGACAGGGTCCCAATAGCAATCAGCCCCAGCATTTT.

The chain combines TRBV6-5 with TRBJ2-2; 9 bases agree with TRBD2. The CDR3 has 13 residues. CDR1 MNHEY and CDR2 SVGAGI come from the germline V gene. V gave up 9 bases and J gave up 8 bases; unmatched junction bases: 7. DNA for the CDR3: TGTGCCAGTAATAGCGGGAGTGAAGGGGAGCTGTTTTTT. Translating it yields CASNSGSEGELFF.

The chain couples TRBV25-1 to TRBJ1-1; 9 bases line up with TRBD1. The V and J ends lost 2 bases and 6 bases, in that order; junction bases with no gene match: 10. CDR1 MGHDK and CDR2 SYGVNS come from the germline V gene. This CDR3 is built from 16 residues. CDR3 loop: CASSERTGVGSAEAFF. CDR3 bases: TGTGCCAGCAGTGAAAGGACAGGGGTGGGCAGCGCTGAAGCTTTCTTT.

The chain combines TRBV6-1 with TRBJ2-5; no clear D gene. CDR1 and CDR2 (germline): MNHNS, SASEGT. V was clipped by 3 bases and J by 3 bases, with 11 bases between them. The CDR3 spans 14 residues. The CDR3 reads CASSEVAIKETQYF. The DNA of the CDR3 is TGTGCCAGCAGTGAGGTCGCTATCAAAGAGACCCAGTACTTC.

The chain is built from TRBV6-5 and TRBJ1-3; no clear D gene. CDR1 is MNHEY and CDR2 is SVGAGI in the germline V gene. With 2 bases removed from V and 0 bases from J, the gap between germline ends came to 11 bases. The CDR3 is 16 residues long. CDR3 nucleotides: TGTGCCAGCAGTTACGAGGCAGCCCCCTCTGGAAACACCATATATTTT. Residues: CASSYEAAPSGNTIYF.

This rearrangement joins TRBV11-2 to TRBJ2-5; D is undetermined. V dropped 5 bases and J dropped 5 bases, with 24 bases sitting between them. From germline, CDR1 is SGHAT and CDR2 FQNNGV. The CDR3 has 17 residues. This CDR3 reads CASSLTPPAPTPETQYF. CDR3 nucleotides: TGTGCCAGCAGCCTGACTCCCCCGGCCCCCACTCCGGAGACCCAGTACTTC. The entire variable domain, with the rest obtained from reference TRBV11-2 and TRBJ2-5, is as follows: EAGVAQSPRYKIIEKRQSVAFWCNPISGHATLYWYQQILGQGPKLLIQFQNNGVVDDSQLPKDRFSAERLKGVDSTLKIQPAKLEDSAVYLCASSLTPPAPTPETQYFGPGTRLLVL.

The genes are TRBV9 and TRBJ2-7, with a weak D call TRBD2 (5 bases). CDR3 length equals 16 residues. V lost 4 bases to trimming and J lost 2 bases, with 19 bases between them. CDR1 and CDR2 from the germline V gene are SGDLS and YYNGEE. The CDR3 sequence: CASSPEGPAGTYEQYF. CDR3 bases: TGTGCCAGCAGCCCAGAGGGCCCTGCAGGTACCTACGAGCAGTACTTC. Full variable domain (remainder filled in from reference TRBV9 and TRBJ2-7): DSGVTQTPKHLITATGQRVTLRCSPRSGDLSVYWYQQSLDQGLQFLIQYYNGEERAKGNILERFSAQQFPDLHSELNLSSLELGDSALYFCASSPEGPAGTYEQYFGPGTRLTVT.

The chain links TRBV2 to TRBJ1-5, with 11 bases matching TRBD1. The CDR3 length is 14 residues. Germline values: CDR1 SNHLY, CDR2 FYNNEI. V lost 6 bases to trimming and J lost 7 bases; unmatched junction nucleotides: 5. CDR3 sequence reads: CASSGQGARQPQHF. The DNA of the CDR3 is TGTGCCAGCAGCGGACAGGGGGCAAGACAGCCCCAGCATTTT. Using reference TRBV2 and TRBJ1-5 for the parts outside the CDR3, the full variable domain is EPEVTQTPSHQVTQMGQEVILRCVPISNHLYFYWYRQILGQKVEFLVSFYNNEISEKSEIFDDQFSVERPDGSNFTLKIRSTKLEDSAMYFCASSGQGARQPQHFGDGTRLSIL.

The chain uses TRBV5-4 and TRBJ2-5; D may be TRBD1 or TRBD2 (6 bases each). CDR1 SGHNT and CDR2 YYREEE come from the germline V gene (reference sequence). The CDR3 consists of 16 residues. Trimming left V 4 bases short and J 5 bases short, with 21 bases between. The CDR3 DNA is TGTGCCAGCAGCCCCGGGGGCAGGGACTTAGTGGAGACCCAGTACTTC. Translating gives CASSPGGRDLVETQYF.

Here the CDR3 reads CASSRTSRRWDEQFF. CDR3 nucleotide sequence: TGTGCCAGCAGCCGAACCTCACGACGTTGGGATGAGCAGTTCTTC. The chain recombines TRBV28 with TRBJ2-1, with unresolved D. Trimming took off 6 bases at V and 8 bases at J, with 20 bases between the two ends. This CDR3 is 15 amino acids long. Germline V gene sequence: CDR1 MDHEN, CDR2 SYDVKM. Complete variable domain (other parts from reference TRBV28 and TRBJ2-1): DVKVTQSSRYLVKRTGEKVFLECVQDMDHENMFWYRQDPGLGLRLIYFSYDVKMKEKGDIPEGYSVSREKKERFSLILESASTNQTSMYLCASSRTSRRWDEQFFGPGTRLTVL.

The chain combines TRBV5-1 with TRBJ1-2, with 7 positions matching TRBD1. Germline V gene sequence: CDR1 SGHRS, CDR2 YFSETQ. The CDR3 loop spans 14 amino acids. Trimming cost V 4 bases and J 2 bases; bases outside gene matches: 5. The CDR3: CASSPGTVNYGYTF. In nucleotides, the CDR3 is TGCGCCAGCAGCCCCGGGACAGTCAACTATGGCTACACCTTC. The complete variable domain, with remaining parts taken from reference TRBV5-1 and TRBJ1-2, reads KAGVTQTPRYLIKTRGQQVTLSCSPISGHRSVSWYQQTPGQGLQFLFEYFSETQRNKGNFPGRFSGRQFSNSRSEMNVSTLELGDSALYLCASSPGTVNYGYTFGSGTRLTVV.

This chain's CDR3 is CASSVHQETQYF. CDR3 nucleotide sequence: TGTGCCAGCAGCGTTCACCAAGAGACCCAGTACTTC. The rearrangement uses TRBV9 and TRBJ2-5; D is ambiguous. CDR3 length: 12 residues. The V gene lost 2 bases and the J gene lost 0 bases, with 2 bases spanning the gap. Per germline, CDR1 SGDLS and CDR2 YYNGEE.

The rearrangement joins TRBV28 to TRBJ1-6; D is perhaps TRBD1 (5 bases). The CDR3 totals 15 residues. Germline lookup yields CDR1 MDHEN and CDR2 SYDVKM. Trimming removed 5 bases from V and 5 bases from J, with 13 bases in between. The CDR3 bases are TGTGCCAGCAGTCCCTCGGGACGGGATAATTCACCCCTCCACTTT. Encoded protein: CASSPSGRDNSPLHF.

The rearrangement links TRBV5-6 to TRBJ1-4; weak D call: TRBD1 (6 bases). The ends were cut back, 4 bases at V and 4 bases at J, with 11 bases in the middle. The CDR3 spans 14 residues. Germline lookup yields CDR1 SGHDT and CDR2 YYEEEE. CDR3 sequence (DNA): TGTGCCAGCAGCCTCCCGGACAGTAATGAAAAACTGTTTTTT. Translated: CASSLPDSNEKLFF.

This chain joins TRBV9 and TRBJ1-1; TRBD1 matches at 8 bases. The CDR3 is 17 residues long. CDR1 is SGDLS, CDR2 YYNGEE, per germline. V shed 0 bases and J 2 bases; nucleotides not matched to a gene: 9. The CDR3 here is CASSVAFGQGDNTEAFF. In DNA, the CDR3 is TGTGCCAGCAGCGTAGCTTTCGGACAGGGTGATAACACTGAAGCTTTCTTT.

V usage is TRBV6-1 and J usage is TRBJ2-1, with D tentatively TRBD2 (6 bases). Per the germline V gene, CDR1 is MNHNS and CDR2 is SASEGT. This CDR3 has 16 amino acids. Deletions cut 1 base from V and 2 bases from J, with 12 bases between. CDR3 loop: CASSEGASETYNEQFF. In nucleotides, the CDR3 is TGTGCCAGCAGTGAAGGGGCTAGCGAGACCTACAATGAGCAGTTCTTC.

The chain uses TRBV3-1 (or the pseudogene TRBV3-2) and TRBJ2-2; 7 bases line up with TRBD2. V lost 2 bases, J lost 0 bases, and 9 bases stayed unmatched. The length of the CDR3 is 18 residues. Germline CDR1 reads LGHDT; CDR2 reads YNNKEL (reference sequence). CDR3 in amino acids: CASSQWGGGGPNTGELFF. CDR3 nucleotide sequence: TGTGCCAGCAGCCAATGGGGCGGGGGAGGCCCGAACACCGGGGAGCTGTTTTTT.

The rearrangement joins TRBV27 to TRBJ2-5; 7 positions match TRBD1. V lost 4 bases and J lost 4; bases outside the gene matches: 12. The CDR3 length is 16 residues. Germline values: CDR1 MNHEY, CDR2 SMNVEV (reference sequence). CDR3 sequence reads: CASSSFDREIGETQYF. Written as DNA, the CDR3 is TGTGCCAGCAGTTCGTTCGACAGGGAGATTGGAGAGACCCAGTACTTC.

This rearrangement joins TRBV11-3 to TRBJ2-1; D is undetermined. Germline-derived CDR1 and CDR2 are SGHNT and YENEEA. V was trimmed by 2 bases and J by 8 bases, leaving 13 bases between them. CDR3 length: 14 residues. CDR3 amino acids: CASSLTEVSDEQFF. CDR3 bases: TGTGCCAGCAGCTTAACAGAGGTATCGGATGAGCAGTTCTTC.

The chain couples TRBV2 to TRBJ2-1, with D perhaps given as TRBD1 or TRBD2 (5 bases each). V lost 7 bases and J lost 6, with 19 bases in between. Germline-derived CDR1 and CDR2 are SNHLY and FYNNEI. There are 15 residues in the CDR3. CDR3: CASTMGPQNINEQFF. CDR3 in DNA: TGTGCCAGCACCATGGGACCCCAGAATATCAATGAGCAGTTCTTC.

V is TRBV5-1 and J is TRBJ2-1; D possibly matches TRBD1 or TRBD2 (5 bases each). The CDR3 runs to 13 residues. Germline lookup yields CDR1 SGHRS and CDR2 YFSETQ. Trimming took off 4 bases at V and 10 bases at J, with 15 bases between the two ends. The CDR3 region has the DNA TGCGCCAGCAGCCAAACCGGGACGGACGAGCAGTTCTTC. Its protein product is CASSQTGTDEQFF.

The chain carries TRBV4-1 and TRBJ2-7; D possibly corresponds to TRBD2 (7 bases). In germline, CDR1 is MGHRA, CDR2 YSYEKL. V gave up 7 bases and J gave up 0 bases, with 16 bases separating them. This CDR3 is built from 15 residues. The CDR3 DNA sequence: TGCGCCAGCACCCGGGGGCCGGGGGGCTCCTACGAGCAGTACTTC. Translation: CASTRGPGGSYEQYF.

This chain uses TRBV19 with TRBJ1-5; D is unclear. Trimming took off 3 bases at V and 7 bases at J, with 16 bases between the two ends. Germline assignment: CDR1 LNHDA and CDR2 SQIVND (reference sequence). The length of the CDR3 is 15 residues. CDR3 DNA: TGTGCCAGTAGTATGGCCCCAATCTTCGACCAGCCCCAGCATTTT. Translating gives CASSMAPIFDQPQHF.